A single sample gave rise to the 4 T cell receptor beta chains below, sequenced in a study of beta chain features in type 1 diabetes. What was sequenced were expressed TCRB transcripts, since all of the isolated RNA had been reverse transcribed. Clones were read by immunoSEQ multiplex PCR, and TCRdb kept only the in-frame ones, dropping some. The sample lists hundreds of thousands of clones, around 16% seen once, with under 0.095% in the top ten. Sequenced input: naive CD4+ T cells from blood. The receptors derive from a man aged 18-30 years in good health.

The sample holds a few counts of this clone. The chain joins TRBV27 to TRBJ2-1, with 10 bases fitting TRBD2. The CDR3 contains 17 residues. Unmatched junction bases numbered 10, after V lost 5 bases and J lost 3 bases. Germline values: CDR1 MNHEY, CDR2 SMNVEV (reference sequence). CDR3 in DNA: TGTGCCAGCAGTCCACGCCTAGCGGGAGTGAGCTACAATGAGCAGTTCTTC. It is translated as CASSPRLAGVSYNEQFF.

The V and J genes are TRBV6-4 and TRBJ2-1; a possible D gene is TRBD1 (5 bases). Germline V gene lookup returns CDR1 MRHNA and CDR2 SNTAGT. Trimming pared 6 bases from V and 8 bases from J, leaving 17 bases between. The CDR3 extends over 14 amino acids. Here the CDR3 reads CASSARSQGYEQFF. Written as DNA, the CDR3 is TGTGCCAGCAGCGCCCGAAGTCAGGGCTATGAGCAGTTCTTC.

This clone has a handful of counts. The chain couples TRBV7-2 to TRBJ2-7; the D gene is possibly TRBD1 (5 bases). V was pared by 3 bases and J by 5 bases, with 14 bases between. Looked up from germline, CDR1 is SGHTA and CDR2 is FQGNSA. The CDR3 spans 14 residues. The CDR3: CASSFSRVPDEQYF. CDR3 nucleotides: TGTGCCAGCAGCTTTTCCAGGGTCCCAGACGAGCAGTACTTC.

The V gene is TRBV7-9, the J gene TRBJ1-4, with D possibly being TRBD1 (5 bases). Germline CDR1 and CDR2: SEHNR and FQNEAQ (reference sequence). The ends were cut back, 5 bases at V and 5 bases at J, with 15 bases in the middle. The CDR3 consists of 15 residues. CDR3 in DNA: TGTGCCAGCAGCCCAGACAGTGGGGTCAATGAAAAACTGTTTTTT. Its protein product is CASSPDSGVNEKLFF.